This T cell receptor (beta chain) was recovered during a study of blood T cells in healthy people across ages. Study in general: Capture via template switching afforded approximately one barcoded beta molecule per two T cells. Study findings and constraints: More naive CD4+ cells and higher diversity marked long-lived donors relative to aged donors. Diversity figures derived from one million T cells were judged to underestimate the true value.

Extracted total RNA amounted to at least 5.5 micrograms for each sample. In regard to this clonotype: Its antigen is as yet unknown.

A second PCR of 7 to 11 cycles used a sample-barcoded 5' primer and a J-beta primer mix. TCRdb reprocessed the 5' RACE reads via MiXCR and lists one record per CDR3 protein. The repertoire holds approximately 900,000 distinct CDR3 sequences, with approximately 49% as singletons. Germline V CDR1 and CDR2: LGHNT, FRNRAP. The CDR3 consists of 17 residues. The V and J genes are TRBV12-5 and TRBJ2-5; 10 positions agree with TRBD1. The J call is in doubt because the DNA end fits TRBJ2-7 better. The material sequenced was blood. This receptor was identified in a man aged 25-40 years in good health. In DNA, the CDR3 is TGTGCTAGTGGCCCCAAGTATCCGGGACAGGGGCTCTACGAGCAGTACTTC. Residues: CASGPKYPGQGLYEQYF.